Listed here are 9 T cell receptor beta chains from one sample, sequenced in a study of T cell repertoires in cytomegalovirus infection. TCRdb re-analysed the reads in MiXCR, keeping a single row per CDR3 protein. The sample yields some 220,000 distinct CDR3 sequences, more than 9% seen once. Sequencing input: PBMCs. The receptors were sampled from a human donor in good health (CMV status not recorded). Some clones in this sample may be carry-over from other donors' samples.

This clonotype was picked up many times. This chain connects TRBV7-3 to TRBJ2-4, with no clear D. V was clipped by 4 bases and J by 8 bases, with 12 bases between them. The germline gives CDR1 SGHTA, CDR2 FQGTGA. The length of the CDR3 is 13 residues. CDR3 sequence reads: CASSSDPWDIQYF. The CDR3 nucleotides are TGTGCCAGCAGCTCCGACCCATGGGACATTCAGTACTTC.

This clonotype occurred many times. The rearrangement uses TRBV7-6 and TRBJ2-3, with unresolved D. This CDR3 is built from 14 residues. Germline V CDR1 and CDR2: SGHVS, FNYEAQ. V gave up 1 base and J gave up 2 bases, with 7 bases separating them. As DNA, the CDR3 is TGTGCCAGCAGCTTAGGGGCTGCCACAGATACGCAGTATTTT. It encodes CASSLGAATDTQYF.

This clonotype came up a few times. The rearrangement uses TRBV28 and TRBJ2-2; D call uncertain. The germline V and J ends were trimmed by 1 base and 5 bases, with 14 bases remaining between them. The germline V gene encodes CDR1 MDHEN and CDR2 SYDVKM. This CDR3 region has 16 residues. The CDR3 DNA reads as TGTGCCAGCAGTTTATACTTCGGGTCGGGTACCGGGGAGCTGTTTTTT. It is translated as CASSLYFGSGTGELFF. The full variable domain, in which reference TRBV28 and TRBJ2-2 provide the parts outside the CDR3, is DVKVTQSSRYLVKRTGEKVFLECVQDMDHENMFWYRQDPGLGLRLIYFSYDVKMKEKGDIPEGYSVSREKKERFSLILESASTNQTSMYLCASSLYFGSGTGELFFGEGSRLTVL.

This clonotype has just a few counts. One end of the junction does not line up with germline, which may come from a read error. The chain is built from TRBV20-1 and TRBJ1-6; a possible D gene is TRBD1 (5 bases). The CDR3 covers 14 residues. Germline CDR1 reads DFQATT; CDR2 reads SNEGSKA (reference sequence). CDR3 region: CSARDGGYSSPLHF. CDR3 bases: TGCAGTGCTAGAGATGGGGGTTATAGTTCACCCCTCCACTTT.

Many counts were recorded for this clonotype. This chain connects TRBV7-2 to TRBJ1-2; weak D call: TRBD1 (5 bases). The V and J ends lost 1 base and 8 bases respectively, with 14 bases between them. The CDR3 sequence is 14 residues long. Germline assignment: CDR1 SGHTA and CDR2 FQGNSA. The DNA of the CDR3 is TGTGCCAGCAGCTTAGAGCCGGGGACGGGGGGCTACACCTTC. Residues: CASSLEPGTGGYTF.

At least ten counts were recorded for this clonotype. The chain carries TRBV7-3 and TRBJ1-1, with D unclear. This CDR3 has 15 residues. The germline gives CDR1 SGHTA, CDR2 FQGTGA. The V gene lost 0 bases and the J gene lost 0 bases, with 8 bases spanning the gap. CDR3 nucleotides: TGTGCCAGCAGCTTAACGTGGGGAGTGAACACTGAAGCTTTCTTT. Translation: CASSLTWGVNTEAFF.

This clonotype was counted many times. The genes are TRBV6-2 or TRBV6-3 and TRBJ1-5; D not certain. CDR3 length equals 13 residues. Trimming shortened V by 6 bases and J by 5 bases, and 11 bases separated the two germline ends. The germline CDR1 and CDR2 sequences are MNHEY and SVGEGT. Here the CDR3 reads CASSWTLDQPQHF. CDR3 coding DNA: TGTGCCAGCAGCTGGACTCTAGATCAGCCCCAGCATTTT.

The gene calls are TRBV5-1 and TRBJ2-1; 7 bases are shared with TRBD1. The CDR3 is 15 amino acids. V was pared by 4 bases and J by 5 bases, with 9 bases of the junction left unmatched. Per the germline V gene, CDR1 is SGHRS and CDR2 is YFSETQ. The chain's CDR3 is CASSDRQGGNNEQFF. The CDR3 nucleotides read TGCGCCAGCAGCGACCGACAGGGTGGCAACAATGAGCAGTTCTTC.

This clonotype occurred many times. This chain joins TRBV7-2 and TRBJ2-6; D is unclear. CDR1 SGHTA and CDR2 FQGNSA come from the germline V gene. This CDR3 is built from 12 residues. V was clipped by 4 bases and J by 2 bases, with 0 bases between them. CDR3 bases: TGTGCCAGCAGCTCTGGGGCCAACGTCCTGACTTTC. This encodes CASSSGANVLTF.